This is a list of T cell receptor beta chains from one sample in a study of blood T cell repertoires in COVID-19. The repertoire was sequenced with immunoSEQ multiplex PCR; TCRdb's copy has only in-frame clones and lacks some. The sample consists of under 150,000 clones, more than 60% of them appearing once. Sequencing was done on a sample of peripheral blood. The receptors stem from an older man with acute or convalescent COVID-19. The CDR3 runs from the conserved cysteine through the conserved F or W. The order of the fields is D gene, V gene, J gene, clone size, CDR3 DNA, CDR3 protein. The D gene is left open where the match is weak. The listing skips clone size in some rows; elsewhere it reads once, few, many or a size class.

>-|TRBV24-1|TRBJ2-1|few
TGTGCCACCAGTGAGGCCGACGACTCCGGCGAGCAGTTCTTC
CATSEADDSGEQFF
>-|TRBV28|TRBJ1-5|-
TGTGCCAGCCTTCGGGGCAATCAGCCCCAGCATTTT
CASLRGNQPQHF
>-|TRBV30|TRBJ1-2|-
TGTGCCTGCCTTCGGACTTCGGGAATAGCTAACTATGGCTACACCTTC
CACLRTSGIANYGYTF
>-|TRBV5-1|TRBJ2-3|-
TGCGCCAGCAGCTTGGGTGGCAGGGCGGATACGCAGTATTTT
CASSLGGRADTQYF
>TRBD1|TRBV2|TRBJ1-2|-
TGTGCCAGCAGGGGGGACAGCGCTAACTATGGCTACACCTTC
CASRGDSANYGYTF
>TRBD1|TRBV7-2|TRBJ2-1|-
TGTGCCAGCAGCTTAGTTGGGACAGGGGGCAATGAGCAGTTCTTC
CASSLVGTGGNEQFF
>-|TRBV30|TRBJ1-1|-
TGTGCCTGGAGTGGCATACCGGGCACTGAAGCTTTCTTT
CAWSGIPGTEAFF
>TRBD1|TRBV5-1|TRBJ1-4|-
TGCGCCAGCAGCTTGGAGGGACAGGGTGGAACTAATGAAAAACTGTTTTTT
CASSLEGQGGTNEKLFF
>TRBD1|TRBV7-2|TRBJ2-7|few
TGTGCCAGCAGCTTAGGGACAGGGGCTTACGAGCAGTACTTC
CASSLGTGAYEQYF
>TRBD1|TRBV5-4|TRBJ2-5|-
TGTGCCAGCAGCTTGGGGACAGGGGGCAGGGGCCAAGAGACCCAGTACTTC
CASSLGTGGRGQETQYF
>-|TRBV5-1|TRBJ2-3|-
TGCGCCAGCAGCCGACAGACAGGCTTGCCAGATACGCAGTATTTT
CASSRQTGLPDTQYF
>TRBD1|TRBV2|TRBJ1-5|-
TGTGCCAGCAGGAAGACAGGGGGTACGAATAGCAATCAGCCCCAGCATTTT
CASRKTGGTNSNQPQHF
>TRBD1|TRBV5-4|TRBJ2-1|-
TGTGCCAGCAGCTTGGGAACAGGGGGCAGGGCCTACAATGAGCAGTTCTTC
CASSLGTGGRAYNEQFF
>-|TRBV6-1|TRBJ2-7|-
TGTGCCAGCAGTGAACGGTTCTCGCGGCAGGGGATATCCTACGAGCAGTACTTC
CASSERFSRQGISYEQYF
>TRBD1|TRBV18|TRBJ2-4|-
TGTGCCAGCTCACCAATTGGGACAGCAGCAATGAACATTCAGTACTTC
CASSPIGTAAMNIQYF
>-|TRBV5-4|TRBJ1-1|-
TGTGCCAGCAGCTGGGAGGTGAACACTGAAGCTTTCTTT
CASSWEVNTEAFF
>TRBD2|TRBV5-8|TRBJ2-3|-
TGTGCCAGCAGCCAGGACTGGCGGGGGGGCCGCGGAGATACGCAGTATTTT
CASSQDWRGGRGDTQYF
>TRBD1|TRBV18|TRBJ1-5|-
TGTGCCAGCTCACCAAGGCCAGGGGGAACGGATCAGCCCCAGCATTTT
CASSPRPGGTDQPQHF
>-|TRBV5-1|TRBJ1-1|-
TGCGCCAGCAGCTTTGCAGGGGAATTTGAAGCTTTCTTT
CASSFAGEFEAFF
>TRBD2|TRBV4-2|TRBJ2-3|-
TGTGCCAGCAGCCAACTTTTAAGCGGGGGGGTTACAGATACGCAGTATTTT
CASSQLLSGGVTDTQYF
>-|TRBV5-1|TRBJ2-7|-
TGCGCCAGCAGCTTAAGCCAGGGAACCTACGAGCAGTACTTC
CASSLSQGTYEQYF
>-|TRBV5-4|TRBJ2-7|-
TGTGCCAGCAGCTTCGGGGACAAGAGCTCCTACGAGCAGTACTTC
CASSFGDKSSYEQYF
>TRBD1|TRBV20-1|TRBJ1-2|-
TGCAGTGCTAGTCGGACAGGGGATTATGGCTACACCTTC
CSASRTGDYGYTF
>-|TRBV18|TRBJ1-3|-
TGTGCCAGCTCACCCCTAGCGGACGGAGTTGGAAACACCATATATTTT
CASSPLADGVGNTIYF
>-|TRBV7-9|TRBJ2-6|-
TGTGCCAGCAGCTCACAGTCTGGGGCCAACGTCCTGACTTTC
CASSSQSGANVLTF
>TRBD2|TRBV2|TRBJ2-2|once
TGTGCCAGCTCCGCGACTAGCGGGGGGGCAGGAACCGGGGAGCTGTTTTTT
CASSATSGGAGTGELFF
>-|TRBV3-1/TRBV3-2|TRBJ1-2|-
TGTGCCAGCAGCCAAAGTACGGGGGTCGGTGGCTACACCTTC
CASSQSTGVGGYTF
>-|TRBV12-3/TRBV12-4|TRBJ1-2|-
TGTGCCAGCAGTTTATGGGCAGGGGAAGGCTACACCTTC
CASSLWAGEGYTF
>TRBD1|TRBV7-2|TRBJ1-4|-
TGTGCCAGCAGCACAGGGGGCTTTGATGAAAAACTGTTTTTT
CASSTGGFDEKLFF
>-|TRBV3-1/TRBV3-2|TRBJ2-7|-
TGTGCCAGCAGCCAAGATTGGGGAGCTGCGGGGGAGCAGTACTTC
CASSQDWGAAGEQYF
>TRBD1|TRBV7-9|TRBJ2-2|-
TGTGCCAGCAGCTGGGGACAGGGCCCCTCCACCGGGGAGCTGTTTTTT
CASSWGQGPSTGELFF
>-|TRBV2|TRBJ2-5|few
TGTGCCAGCAGTGACAGGGGGGTGTTCGGGGAGACCCAGTACTTC
CASSDRGVFGETQYF
>TRBD1|TRBV7-3|TRBJ2-1|-
TGTGCCAGCAGCTTACTGGGACAGGGAGAGGATGAGCAGTTCTTC
CASSLLGQGEDEQFF
>-|TRBV14|TRBJ1-3|few
TGTGCCAGCAGCCTCCTGACATCCTCTGGAAACACCATATATTTT
CASSLLTSSGNTIYF
>-|TRBV7-3|TRBJ2-5|-
TGTGCCAGCAGCTTAAATTGGCGGGAGACCCAGTACTTC
CASSLNWRETQYF
>TRBD1|TRBV19|TRBJ2-1|-
TGTGCCAGTAGTCAGAACAGGGGGTTCTCCTACAATGAGCAGTTCTTC
CASSQNRGFSYNEQFF
>TRBD1|TRBV6-5|TRBJ1-2|few
TGTGCCAGCAGTTACTCGACAGGGCATGGCTACACCTTC
CASSYSTGHGYTF
>TRBD1|TRBV10-2|TRBJ1-1|once
TGCGCCAGCAGGGCAGGGGGAGTCTTGGGGACTGAAGCTTTCTTT
CASRAGGVLGTEAFF
>TRBD1|TRBV24-1|TRBJ2-1|-
TGTGCCACCAGTGATGCGACAGGGAGTTCCTACAATGAGCAGTTCTTC
CATSDATGSSYNEQFF
>-|TRBV24-1|TRBJ2-2|few
TGTGCCACCAAGTCCGGGGCGAACACCGGGGAGCTGTTTTTT
CATKSGANTGELFF
>TRBD1|TRBV2|TRBJ1-1|-
TGTGCCAGCAGTGAAGACAGGGGCGGAGACACTGAAGCTTTCTTT
CASSEDRGGDTEAFF
>-|TRBV19|TRBJ1-2|-
TGTGCCAGTAGCCGAATGGGGCAGGGCGGCAACTATGGCTACACCTTC
CASSRMGQGGNYGYTF
>TRBD1|TRBV2|TRBJ2-3|-
TGTGCCAGCAGTAGACAGGGATTTAGAGATACGCAGTATTTT
CASSRQGFRDTQYF
>-|TRBV24-1|TRBJ2-3|many
TGTGCCACCAGTGCTCCTCGGTCCCCAGATACGCAGTATTTT
CATSAPRSPDTQYF
>TRBD2|TRBV6-5|TRBJ2-5|once
TGTGCCAGCGTGGAACTAGCGGGGGTAGAGACCCAGTACTTC
CASVELAGVETQYF
>TRBD1|TRBV20-1|TRBJ1-1|few
TGCAGTGCTGACAGGGGGCAGGAGGCTTTCTTT
CSADRGQEAFF
>TRBD1|TRBV5-1|TRBJ1-6|few
TGCGCCAGCAGGGCCACAGGGGAGCATTCACCCCTCCACTTT
CASRATGEHSPLHF
>-|TRBV2|TRBJ1-3|many
TGTGCCAGCAGTGAAGCGCGCCCTGGAAACACCATATATTTT
CASSEARPGNTIYF
>-|TRBV12-3/TRBV12-4|TRBJ2-3|-
TGTGCCAGCAGTTCAGGGCCCGATACGCAGTATTTT
CASSSGPDTQYF